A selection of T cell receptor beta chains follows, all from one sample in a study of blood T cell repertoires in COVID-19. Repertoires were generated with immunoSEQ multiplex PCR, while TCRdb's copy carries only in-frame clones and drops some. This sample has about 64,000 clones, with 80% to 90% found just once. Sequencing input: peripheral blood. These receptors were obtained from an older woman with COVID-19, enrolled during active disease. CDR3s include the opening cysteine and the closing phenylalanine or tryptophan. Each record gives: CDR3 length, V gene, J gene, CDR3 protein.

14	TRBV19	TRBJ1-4	CASNQRGLGEKLFF
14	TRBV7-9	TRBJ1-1	CASSFGGAGTEAFF
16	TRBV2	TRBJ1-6	CASSEAPVRGNSPLHF
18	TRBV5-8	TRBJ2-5	CASSPGLAGGGGGETQYF
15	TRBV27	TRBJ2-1	CASSLQGFTYNEQFF
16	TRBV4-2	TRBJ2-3	CASSDSGGQYTDTQYF
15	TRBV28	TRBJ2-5	CASSSLGQAVEAQYF
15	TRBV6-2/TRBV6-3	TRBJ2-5	CASSYSNGHQESGYF
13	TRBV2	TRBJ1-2	CASRAGMAYGYTF
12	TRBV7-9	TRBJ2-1	CASSLGVEGKFF
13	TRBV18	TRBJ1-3	CASSPGPGNTIYF
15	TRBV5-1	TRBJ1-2	CASSLFNREGDGYTF
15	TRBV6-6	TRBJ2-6	CASRLGVGGANVLTF
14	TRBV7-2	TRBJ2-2	CASSLEWSGGELFF
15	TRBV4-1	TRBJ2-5	CASSRLTGTQETQYF
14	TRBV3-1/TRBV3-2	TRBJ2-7	CASSQAAGAYEQYF
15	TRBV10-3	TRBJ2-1	CAISDGGQGRYEQFF
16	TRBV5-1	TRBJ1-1	CASSLAPVGPRGEAFF
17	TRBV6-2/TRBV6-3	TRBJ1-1	CASSSPRTGHMNTEAFF
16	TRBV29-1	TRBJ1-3	CSVNTGGAPTGNTIYF
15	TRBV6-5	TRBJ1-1	CASSYSAGGGTEAFF
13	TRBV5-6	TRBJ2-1	CASKAGGSGEQFF
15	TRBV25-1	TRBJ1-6	CASTRDGGYNSPLHF
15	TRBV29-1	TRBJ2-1	CSAKTTGTSYNEQFF
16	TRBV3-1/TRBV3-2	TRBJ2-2	CASSQGRGLDTGELFF
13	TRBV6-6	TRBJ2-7	CASCLGVFHEQYF
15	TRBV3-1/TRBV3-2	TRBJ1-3	CASSPRQNDGNTIYF
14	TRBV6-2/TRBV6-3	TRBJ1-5	CASSLQGRDQPQHF
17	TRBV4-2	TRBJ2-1	CASSQEVVGGGPSEQFF
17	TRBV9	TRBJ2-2	CASSALGGQANTGELFF
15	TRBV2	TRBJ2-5	CASSEMGQLQETQYF
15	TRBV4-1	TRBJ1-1	CASSFRQGAVTEAFF
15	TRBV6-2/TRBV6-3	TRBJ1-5	CASSYLGQGNQPQHF
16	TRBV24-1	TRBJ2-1	CATSEPPGLGYNEQFF
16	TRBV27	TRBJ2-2	CASSLNPLAGPGELFF
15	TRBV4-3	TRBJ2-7	CASSQGQGSSYEQYF
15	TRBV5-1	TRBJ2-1	CASSWGLAGENEQFF
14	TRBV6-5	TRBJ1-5	CASSYSGRYQPQHF